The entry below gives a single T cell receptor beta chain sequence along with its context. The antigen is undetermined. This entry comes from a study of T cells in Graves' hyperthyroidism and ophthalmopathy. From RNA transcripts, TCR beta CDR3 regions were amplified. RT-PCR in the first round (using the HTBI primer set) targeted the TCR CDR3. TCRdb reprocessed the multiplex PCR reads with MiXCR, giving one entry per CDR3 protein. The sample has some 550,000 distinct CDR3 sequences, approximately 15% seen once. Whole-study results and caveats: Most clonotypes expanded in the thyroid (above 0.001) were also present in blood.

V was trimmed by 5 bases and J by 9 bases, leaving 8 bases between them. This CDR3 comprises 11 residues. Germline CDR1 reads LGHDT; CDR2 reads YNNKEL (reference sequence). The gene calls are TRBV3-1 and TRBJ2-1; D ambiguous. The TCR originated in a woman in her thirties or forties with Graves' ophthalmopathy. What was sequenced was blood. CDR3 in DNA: TGTGCCAGCAGCTACGGAAGTGAGCAGTTCTTC. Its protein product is CASSYGSEQFF.